These 10 T cell receptor beta chains share one sample of origin, sequenced in a study of CD8+ T cells in alopecia areata. After isolation, RNA underwent reverse transcription to generate cDNA as the sequencing template. Sequencing was performed with immunoSEQ multiplex PCR; in TCRdb, only in-frame clones are kept and a portion is missing. The repertoire holds about 190,000 clones, with roughly three fifths as singletons. Treatment specified: oral pan-JAK inhibitor, 5-10 mg twice daily. The sample here was CD4+ T cells sorted from blood, taken at week 4, from a patient treated with tofacitinib. These TCRs come from a human donor with alopecia areata.

As regards this clone: Other DNA sequences in the sample encode the same CDR3. J is TRBJ2-2 and V is TRBV5-1, with D unclear. Per germline, CDR1 SGHRS and CDR2 YFSETQ. The CDR3 length is 13 residues. Trimming shortened V by 0 bases and J by 1 base, and 1 base separated the two germline ends. The DNA for the CDR3 is TGCGCCAGCAGCTTGGGGAACACCGGGGAGCTGTTTTTT. Its protein is CASSLGNTGELFF.

The rearrangement links TRBV29-1 to TRBJ2-7; 7 bases match TRBD1. The trim removed 3 bases at V and 7 bases at J, leaving 6 bases unmatched. Per germline, CDR1 SQVTM and CDR2 ANQGSEA. The CDR3 contains 12 residues. CDR3 residues: CSVDDRVGEQYF. As DNA, the CDR3 is TGCAGCGTTGACGACAGGGTGGGGGAGCAGTACTTC.

The V call is TRBV19, the J call TRBJ2-4; no clear D gene. Germline V gives CDR1 LNHDA, CDR2 SQIVND (reference sequence). V lost 5 bases, J lost 6 bases, and 17 bases lay in between. CDR3 length: 15 residues. The chain's CDR3 is CASSLSHGVVNIQYF. The CDR3 nucleotides read TGTGCCAGTAGTCTTTCCCATGGGGTGGTAAACATTCAGTACTTC.

On this clone: The same CDR3 arises from other DNA sequences in this sample as well. J is TRBJ1-3 and V is TRBV30; D ambiguous. This CDR3 has 14 amino acids. Germline CDR1 GTSNPN, CDR2 SVGIG (reference sequence). Trimming took off 0 bases at V and 0 bases at J, with 6 bases between the two ends. CDR3: CAWSVGRSGNTIYF. In nucleotides, the CDR3 is TGTGCCTGGAGTGTTGGCCGCTCTGGAAACACCATATATTTT.

This clone was observed a handful of times. The genes are TRBV7-6 and TRBJ2-6; D is ambiguous. V lost 5 bases, J lost 0 bases, and 8 bases lay in between. Germline CDR1 reads SGHVS; CDR2 reads FNYEAQ. This CDR3 region has 15 residues. The CDR3 coding sequence is TGTGCCAGCAGCCCCCGGATCTCTGGGGCCAACGTCCTGACTTTC. It is translated as CASSPRISGANVLTF.

The chain links TRBV4-3 to TRBJ2-1; 13 positions agree with TRBD2. Per the germline V gene, CDR1 is LGHNA and CDR2 is YSLEER. With V trimmed by 0 bases and J by 9 bases, 5 bases remained unmatched. This CDR3 is 16 amino acids long. The CDR3 DNA sequence: TGCGCCAGCAGCCAAGACGGACTAGCGGGAGAGGGTGAGCAGTTCTTC. Translating it yields CASSQDGLAGEGEQFF.

This sequence joins TRBV21-1 and TRBJ2-5; TRBD2, the table's D call, lacks a check against the DNA. The last part of the DNA fits TRBJ2-7 better; the J call may be wrong. TRBV21-1 is classified as a pseudogene. The length of the CDR3 is 11 residues. In DNA form, the CDR3 reads TGTGCCAGCAGCAAACCCTACGAGCAGTACTTC. Its protein is CASSKPYEQYF.

This clone has a handful of counts. V gene TRBV7-2 combines with J gene TRBJ2-5; maybe TRBD1 (6 bases). CDR1 is SGHTA and CDR2 is FQGNSA in the germline V gene. V shed 3 bases and J shed 1 base, with 12 bases lying between them. The CDR3 sequence is 15 residues long. CDR3 sequence (DNA): TGTGCCAGCAGCTTGGGGGACAACTTCCAAGAGACCCAGTACTTC. This translates into CASSLGDNFQETQYF. The full variable domain, rest sourced from reference TRBV7-2 and TRBJ2-5, is GAGVSQSPSNKVTEKGKDVELRCDPISGHTALYWYRQSLGQGLEFLIYFQGNSAPDKSGLPSDRFSAERTGGSVSTLTIQRTQQEDSAVYLCASSLGDNFQETQYFGPGTRLLVL.

The chain uses TRBV29-1 and TRBJ2-3; unclear D gene. This CDR3 has 12 residues. Trimming left V 3 bases short and J 0 bases short, with 4 bases between. Germline V gene lookup returns CDR1 SQVTM and CDR2 ANQGSEA. The CDR3 DNA sequence: TGCAGCGTTGACGCTAGCACAGATACGCAGTATTTT. It translates to CSVDASTDTQYF.

The chain has TRBV30 and TRBJ2-2; 7 bases map to TRBD1. The CDR3 covers 20 residues. Germline trimming cut 4 bases from V and 0 bases from J; bases unmatched to any gene: 20. The germline gives CDR1 GTSNPN, CDR2 SVGIG (reference sequence). This chain's CDR3 is CAWMPFYATGRTPNTGELFF. The CDR3 bases are TGTGCCTGGATGCCCTTCTATGCGACAGGGCGTACACCGAACACCGGGGAGCTGTTTTTT.